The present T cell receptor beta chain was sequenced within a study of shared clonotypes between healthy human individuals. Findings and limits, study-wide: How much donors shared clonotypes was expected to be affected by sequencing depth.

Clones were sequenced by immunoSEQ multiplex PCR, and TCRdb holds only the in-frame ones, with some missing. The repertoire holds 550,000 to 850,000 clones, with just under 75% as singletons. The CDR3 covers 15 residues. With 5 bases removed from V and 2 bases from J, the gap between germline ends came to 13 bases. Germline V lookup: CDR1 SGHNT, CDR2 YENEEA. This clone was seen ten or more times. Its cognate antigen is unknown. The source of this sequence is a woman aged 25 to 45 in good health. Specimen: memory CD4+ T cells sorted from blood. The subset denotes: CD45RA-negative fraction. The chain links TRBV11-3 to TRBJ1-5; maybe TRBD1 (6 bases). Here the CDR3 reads CASSKQGKGNQPQHF. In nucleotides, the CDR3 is TGTGCCAGCAGCAAACAGGGCAAGGGCAATCAGCCCCAGCATTTT.